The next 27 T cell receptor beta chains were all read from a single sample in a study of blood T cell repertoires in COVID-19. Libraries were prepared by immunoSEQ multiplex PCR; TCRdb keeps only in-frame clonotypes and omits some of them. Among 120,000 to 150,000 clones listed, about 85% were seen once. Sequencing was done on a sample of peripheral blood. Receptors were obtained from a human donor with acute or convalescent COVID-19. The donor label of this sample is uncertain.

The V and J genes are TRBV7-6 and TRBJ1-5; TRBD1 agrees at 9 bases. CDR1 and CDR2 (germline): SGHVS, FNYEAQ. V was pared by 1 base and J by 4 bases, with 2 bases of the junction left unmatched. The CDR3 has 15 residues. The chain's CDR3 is CASSLGTGENQPQHF. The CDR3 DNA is TGTGCCAGCAGCTTAGGGACAGGGGAGAATCAGCCCCAGCATTTT.

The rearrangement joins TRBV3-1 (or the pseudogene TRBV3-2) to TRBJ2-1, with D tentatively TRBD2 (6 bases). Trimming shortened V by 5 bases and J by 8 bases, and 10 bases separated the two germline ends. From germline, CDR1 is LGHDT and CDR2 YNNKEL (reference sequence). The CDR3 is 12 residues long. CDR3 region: CASSATRDEQFF. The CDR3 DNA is TGTGCCAGCAGCGCGACTAGAGATGAGCAGTTCTTC.

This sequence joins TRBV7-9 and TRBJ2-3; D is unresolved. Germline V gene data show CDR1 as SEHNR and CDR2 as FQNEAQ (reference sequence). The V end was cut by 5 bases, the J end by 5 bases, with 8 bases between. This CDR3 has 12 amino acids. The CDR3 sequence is CASSPGGDTQYF. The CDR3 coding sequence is TGTGCCAGCAGCCCCGGCGGAGATACGCAGTATTTT. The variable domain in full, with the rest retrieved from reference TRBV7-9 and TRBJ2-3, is DTGVSQNPRHKITKRGQNVTFRCDPISEHNRLYWYRQTLGQGPEFLTYFQNEAQLEKSRLLSDRFSAERPKGSFSTLEIQRTEQGDSAMYLCASSPGGDTQYFGPGTRLTVL.

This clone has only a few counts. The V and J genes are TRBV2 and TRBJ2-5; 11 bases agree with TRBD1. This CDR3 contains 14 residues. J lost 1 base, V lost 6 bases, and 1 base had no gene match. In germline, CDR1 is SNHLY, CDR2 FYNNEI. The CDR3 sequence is CASRGTGGQETQYF. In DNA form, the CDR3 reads TGTGCCAGCAGGGGGACAGGGGGCCAAGAGACCCAGTACTTC.

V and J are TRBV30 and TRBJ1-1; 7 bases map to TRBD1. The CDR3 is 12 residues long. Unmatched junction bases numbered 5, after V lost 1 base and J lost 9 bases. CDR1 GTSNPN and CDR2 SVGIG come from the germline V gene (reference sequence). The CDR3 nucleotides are TGTGCCTGGAGTGAAGGGGGCTCTAAAGCTTTCTTT. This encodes CAWSEGGSKAFF.

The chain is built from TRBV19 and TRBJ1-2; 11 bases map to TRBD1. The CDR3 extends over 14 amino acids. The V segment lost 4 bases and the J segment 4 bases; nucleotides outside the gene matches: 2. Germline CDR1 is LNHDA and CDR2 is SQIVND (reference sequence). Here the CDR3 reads CASSRDRGTYGYTF. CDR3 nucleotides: TGTGCCAGTAGTAGGGACAGGGGGACCTATGGCTACACCTTC.

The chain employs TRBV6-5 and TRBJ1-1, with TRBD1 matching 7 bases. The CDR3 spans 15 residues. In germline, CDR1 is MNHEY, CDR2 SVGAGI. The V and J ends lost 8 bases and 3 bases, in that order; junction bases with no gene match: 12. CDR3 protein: CASVRKPTGYTEAFF. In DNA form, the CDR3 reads TGTGCCAGCGTCCGGAAACCGACAGGGTACACTGAAGCTTTCTTT.

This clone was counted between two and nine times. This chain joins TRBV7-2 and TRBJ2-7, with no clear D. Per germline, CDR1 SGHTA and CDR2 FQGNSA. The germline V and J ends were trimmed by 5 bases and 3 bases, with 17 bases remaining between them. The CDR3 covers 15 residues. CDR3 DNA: TGTGCCAGCAGCCCCCCTCGGTCAGGTAACTACGAGCAGTACTTC. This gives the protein CASSPPRSGNYEQYF. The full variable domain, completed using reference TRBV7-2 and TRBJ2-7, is GAGVSQSPSNKVTEKGKDVELRCDPISGHTALYWYRQSLGQGLEFLIYFQGNSAPDKSGLPSDRFSAERTGGSVSTLTIQRTQQEDSAVYLCASSPPRSGNYEQYFGPGTRLTVT.

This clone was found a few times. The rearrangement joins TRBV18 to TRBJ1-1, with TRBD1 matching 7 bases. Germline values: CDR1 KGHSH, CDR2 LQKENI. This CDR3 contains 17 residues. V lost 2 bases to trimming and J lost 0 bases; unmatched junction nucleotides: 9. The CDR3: CASSPGSKGTVNTEAFF. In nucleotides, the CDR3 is TGTGCCAGCTCACCAGGTTCCAAAGGGACAGTGAACACTGAAGCTTTCTTT.

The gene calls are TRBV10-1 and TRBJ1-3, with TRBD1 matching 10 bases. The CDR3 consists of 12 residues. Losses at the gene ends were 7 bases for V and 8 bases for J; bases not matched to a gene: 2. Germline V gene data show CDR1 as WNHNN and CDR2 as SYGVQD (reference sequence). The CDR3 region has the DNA TGCGCCAGCACCGGACAGGGGGACACCATATATTTT. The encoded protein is CASTGQGDTIYF.

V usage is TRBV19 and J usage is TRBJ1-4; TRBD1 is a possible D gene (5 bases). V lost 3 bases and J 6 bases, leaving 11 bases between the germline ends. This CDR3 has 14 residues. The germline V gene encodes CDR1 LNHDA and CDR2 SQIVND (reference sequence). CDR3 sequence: CASSMPEGHEKLFF. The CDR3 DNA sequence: TGTGCCAGTAGTATGCCGGAGGGACATGAAAAACTGTTTTTT. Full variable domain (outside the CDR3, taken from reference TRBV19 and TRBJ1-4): DGGITQSPKYLFRKEGQNVTLSCEQNLNHDAMYWYRQDPGQGLRLIYYSQIVNDFQKGDIAEGYSVSREKKESFPLTVTSAQKNPTAFYLCASSMPEGHEKLFFGSGTQLSVL.

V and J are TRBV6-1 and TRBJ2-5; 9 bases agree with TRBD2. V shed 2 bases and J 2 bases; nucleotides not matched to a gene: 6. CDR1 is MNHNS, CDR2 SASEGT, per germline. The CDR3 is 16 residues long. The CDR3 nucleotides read TGTGCCAGCAGTGAAAGTTGGGCGGGGGGGCAAGAGACCCAGTACTTC. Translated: CASSESWAGGQETQYF.

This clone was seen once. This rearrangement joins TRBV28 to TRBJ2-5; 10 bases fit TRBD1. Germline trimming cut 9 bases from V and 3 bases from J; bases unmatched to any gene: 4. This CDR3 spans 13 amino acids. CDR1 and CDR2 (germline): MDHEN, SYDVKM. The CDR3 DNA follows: TGTGCCAGTCTAGGACAGGGGGAAGAGACCCAGTACTTC. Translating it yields CASLGQGEETQYF.

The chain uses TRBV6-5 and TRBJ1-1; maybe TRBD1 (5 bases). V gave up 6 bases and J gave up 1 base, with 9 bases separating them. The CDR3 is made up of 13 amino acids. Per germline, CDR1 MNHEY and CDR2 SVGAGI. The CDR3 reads CASRHTGNTEAFF. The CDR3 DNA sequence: TGTGCCAGCAGACACACAGGGAACACTGAAGCTTTCTTT.

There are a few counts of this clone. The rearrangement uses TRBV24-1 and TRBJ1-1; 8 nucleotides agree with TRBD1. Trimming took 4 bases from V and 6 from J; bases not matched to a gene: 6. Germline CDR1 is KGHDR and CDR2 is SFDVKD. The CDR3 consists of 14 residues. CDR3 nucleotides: TGTGCCACCAGTGACAACGGACAGGGCGCTGAAGCTTTCTTT. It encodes CATSDNGQGAEAFF.

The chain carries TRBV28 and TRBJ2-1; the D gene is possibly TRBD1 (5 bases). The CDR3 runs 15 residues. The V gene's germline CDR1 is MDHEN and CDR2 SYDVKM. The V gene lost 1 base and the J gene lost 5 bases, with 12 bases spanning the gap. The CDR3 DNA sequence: TGTGCCAGCAGTTTATATGCACAGGTGAACAATGAGCAGTTCTTC. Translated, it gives CASSLYAQVNNEQFF.

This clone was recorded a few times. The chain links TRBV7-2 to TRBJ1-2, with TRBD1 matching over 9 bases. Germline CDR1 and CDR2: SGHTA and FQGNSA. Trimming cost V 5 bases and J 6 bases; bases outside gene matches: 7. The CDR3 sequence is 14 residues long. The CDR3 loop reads CASSPRTGENGYTF. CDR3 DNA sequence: TGTGCCAGCAGCCCACGGACAGGGGAAAATGGCTACACCTTC.

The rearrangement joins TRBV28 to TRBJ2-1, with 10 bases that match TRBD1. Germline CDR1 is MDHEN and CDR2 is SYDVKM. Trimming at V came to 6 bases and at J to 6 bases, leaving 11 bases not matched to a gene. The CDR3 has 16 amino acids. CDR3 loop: CASRPKTGGRGNEQFF. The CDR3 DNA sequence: TGTGCCAGCAGGCCAAAGACAGGGGGCAGGGGCAATGAGCAGTTCTTC.

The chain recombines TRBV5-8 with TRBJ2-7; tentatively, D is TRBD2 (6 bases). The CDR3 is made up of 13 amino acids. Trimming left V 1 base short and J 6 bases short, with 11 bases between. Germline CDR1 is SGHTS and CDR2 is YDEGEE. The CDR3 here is CASSLIGGSEQYV. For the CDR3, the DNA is TGTGCCAGCAGCTTGATCGGGGGAAGCGAGCAGTACGTC.

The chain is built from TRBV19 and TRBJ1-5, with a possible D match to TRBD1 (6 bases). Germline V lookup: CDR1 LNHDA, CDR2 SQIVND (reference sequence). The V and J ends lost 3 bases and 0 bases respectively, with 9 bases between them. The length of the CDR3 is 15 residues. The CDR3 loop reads CASSIWTDSNQPQHF. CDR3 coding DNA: TGTGCCAGTAGTATCTGGACAGATAGCAATCAGCCCCAGCATTTT. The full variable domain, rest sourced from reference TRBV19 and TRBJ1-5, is DGGITQSPKYLFRKEGQNVTLSCEQNLNHDAMYWYRQDPGQGLRLIYYSQIVNDFQKGDIAEGYSVSREKKESFPLTVTSAQKNPTAFYLCASSIWTDSNQPQHFGDGTRLSIL.

In DNA, the CDR3 is TGTGCCAGCAGTGGGGGCGACAGGAACTATGGCTACACCTTC. It specifies CASSGGDRNYGYTF. The genes are TRBV5-4 and TRBJ1-2, with D maybe TRBD1 (6 bases). Germline CDR1 is SGHNT and CDR2 is YYREEE (reference sequence). With 5 bases removed from V and 2 bases from J, the gap between germline ends came to 13 bases. This CDR3 has 14 residues.

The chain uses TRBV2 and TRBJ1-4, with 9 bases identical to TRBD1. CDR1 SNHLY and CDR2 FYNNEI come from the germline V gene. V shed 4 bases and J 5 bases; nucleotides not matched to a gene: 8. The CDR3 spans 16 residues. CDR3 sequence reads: CASSGYRGRSNEKLFF. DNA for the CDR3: TGTGCCAGCAGTGGATACAGGGGGCGTTCGAATGAAAAACTGTTTTTT.

The CDR3 nucleotides read TGTGCCAGCAGGGTGGCAGAGGGAGGCTACACCTTC. It codes for CASRVAEGGYTF. The chain links TRBV6-5 to TRBJ1-2; D is unresolved. V dropped 6 bases and J dropped 8 bases, with 13 bases sitting between them. Germline lookup yields CDR1 MNHEY and CDR2 SVGAGI. This CDR3 region has 12 residues.

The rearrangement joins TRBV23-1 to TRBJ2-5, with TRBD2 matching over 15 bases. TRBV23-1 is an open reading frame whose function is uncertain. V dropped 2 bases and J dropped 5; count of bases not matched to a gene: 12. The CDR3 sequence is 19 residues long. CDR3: CASSQMGRTSGGAEETQYF. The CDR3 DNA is TGCGCCAGCAGTCAAATGGGGCGGACTAGCGGGGGGGCCGAGGAGACCCAGTACTTC.

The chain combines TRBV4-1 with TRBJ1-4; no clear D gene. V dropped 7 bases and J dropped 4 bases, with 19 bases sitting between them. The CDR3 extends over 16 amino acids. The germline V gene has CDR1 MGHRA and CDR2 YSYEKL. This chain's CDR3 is CASTLGSGGFNEKLFF. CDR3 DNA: TGCGCCAGCACCCTTGGATCGGGAGGGTTTAATGAAAAACTGTTTTTT.

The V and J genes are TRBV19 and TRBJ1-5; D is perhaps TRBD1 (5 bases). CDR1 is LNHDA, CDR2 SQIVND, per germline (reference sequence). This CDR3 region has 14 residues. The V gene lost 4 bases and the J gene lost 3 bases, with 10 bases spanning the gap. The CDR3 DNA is TGTGCCAGTAGTACTCCAGGGTACAATCAGCCCCAGCATTTT. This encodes CASSTPGYNQPQHF.

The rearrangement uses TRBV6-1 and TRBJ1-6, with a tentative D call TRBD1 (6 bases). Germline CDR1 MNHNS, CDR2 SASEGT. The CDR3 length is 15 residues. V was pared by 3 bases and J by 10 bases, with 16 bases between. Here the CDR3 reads CASSDPGRGGSPLHF. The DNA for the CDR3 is TGTGCCAGCAGTGATCCGGGCAGGGGTGGATCACCCCTCCACTTT.